This T cell receptor beta chain was identified in a study of OX40 agonist ivuxolimab in advanced cancers. Looking at the study overall: Patients were dosed with the agonistic anti-OX40 (CD134) antibody ivuxolimab. Patients were roughly 83% male with ages about 23 to 80, mean 60. General study points: Both blood CD4+ and CD8+ T cells showed clonal growth by week 6 at 0.1 to 3.0 mg/kg.

Regarding this clone: The antigen is undetermined.

The repertoire was sequenced with immunoSEQ multiplex PCR; TCRdb's copy has only in-frame clones and lacks some. Of about 43,000 clones in the sample, around 86% were seen once. V shed 6 bases and J shed 4 bases, with 27 bases lying between them. CDR1 is MDHEN, CDR2 SYDVKM, per germline. The CDR3 runs to 18 residues. The sequence was obtained from an adult with an advanced solid tumor such as melanoma, head and neck, liver or kidney cancer. Here the sequenced sample was CD4+ or CD8+ T cells sorted from blood, taken in a trial of the OX40 agonist ivuxolimab. The chain employs TRBV28 and TRBJ1-1, with unresolved D. In nucleotides, the CDR3 is TGTGCCAGCAGCCCACCCGCGTCGGCGGGAGACATGGGCACTGAAGCTTTCTTT. Amino acids: CASSPPASAGDMGTEAFF.